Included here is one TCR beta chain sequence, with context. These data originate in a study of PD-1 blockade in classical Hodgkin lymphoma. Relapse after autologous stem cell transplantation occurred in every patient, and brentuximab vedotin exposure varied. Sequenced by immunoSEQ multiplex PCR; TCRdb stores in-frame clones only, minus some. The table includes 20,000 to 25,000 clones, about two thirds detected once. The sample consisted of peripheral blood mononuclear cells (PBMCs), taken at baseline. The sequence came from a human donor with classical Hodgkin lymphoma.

CDR3 DNA sequence: TGTGCCAGCAGTTTAACCCCCAATCAGCCCCAGCATTTT. This translates into CASSLTPNQPQHF. J is TRBJ1-5 and V is TRBV27; unclear D gene. This CDR3 is built from 13 residues. V gave up 2 bases and J gave up 3 bases, with 5 bases separating them. Germline V gene sequence: CDR1 MNHEY, CDR2 SMNVEV (reference sequence).